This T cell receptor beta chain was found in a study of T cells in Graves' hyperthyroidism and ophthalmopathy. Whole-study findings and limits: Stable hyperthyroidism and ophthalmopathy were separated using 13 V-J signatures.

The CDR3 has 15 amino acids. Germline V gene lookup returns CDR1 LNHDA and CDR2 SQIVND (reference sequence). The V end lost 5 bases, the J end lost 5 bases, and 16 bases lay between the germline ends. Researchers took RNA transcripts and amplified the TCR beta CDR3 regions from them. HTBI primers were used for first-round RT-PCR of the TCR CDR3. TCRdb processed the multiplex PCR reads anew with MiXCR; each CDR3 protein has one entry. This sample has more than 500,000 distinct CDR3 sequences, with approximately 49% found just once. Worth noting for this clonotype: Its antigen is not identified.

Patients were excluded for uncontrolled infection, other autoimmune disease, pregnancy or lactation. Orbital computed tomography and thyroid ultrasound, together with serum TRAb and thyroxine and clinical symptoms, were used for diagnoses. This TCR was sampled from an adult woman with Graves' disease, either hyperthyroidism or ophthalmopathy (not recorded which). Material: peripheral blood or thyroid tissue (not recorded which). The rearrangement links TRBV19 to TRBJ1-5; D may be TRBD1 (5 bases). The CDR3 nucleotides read TGTGCCAGTAGTTTAATCGGGACGGATTATCAGCCCCAGCATTTT. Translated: CASSLIGTDYQPQHF. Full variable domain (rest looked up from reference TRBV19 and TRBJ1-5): DGGITQSPKYLFRKEGQNVTLSCEQNLNHDAMYWYRQDPGQGLRLIYYSQIVNDFQKGDIAEGYSVSREKKESFPLTVTSAQKNPTAFYLCASSLIGTDYQPQHFGDGTRLSIL.